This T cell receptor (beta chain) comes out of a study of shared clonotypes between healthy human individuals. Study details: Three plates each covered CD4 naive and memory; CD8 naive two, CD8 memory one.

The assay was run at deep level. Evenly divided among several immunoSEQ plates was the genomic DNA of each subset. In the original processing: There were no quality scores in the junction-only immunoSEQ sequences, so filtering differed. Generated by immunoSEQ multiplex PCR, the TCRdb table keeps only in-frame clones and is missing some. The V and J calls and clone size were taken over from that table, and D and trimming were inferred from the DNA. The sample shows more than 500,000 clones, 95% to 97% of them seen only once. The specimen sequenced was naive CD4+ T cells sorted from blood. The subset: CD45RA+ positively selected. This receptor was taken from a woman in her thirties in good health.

The CDR3 DNA sequence: TGCGCCAGCGGACAGGGGGTGAACACCGGGGAGCTGTTTTTT. Translating gives CASGQGVNTGELFF. This rearrangement joins TRBV5-1 to TRBJ2-2; 10 bases agree with TRBD1. Germline values: CDR1 SGHRS, CDR2 YFSETQ. CDR3 size: 14 residues. V dropped 7 bases and J dropped 1; count of bases not matched to a gene: 1.